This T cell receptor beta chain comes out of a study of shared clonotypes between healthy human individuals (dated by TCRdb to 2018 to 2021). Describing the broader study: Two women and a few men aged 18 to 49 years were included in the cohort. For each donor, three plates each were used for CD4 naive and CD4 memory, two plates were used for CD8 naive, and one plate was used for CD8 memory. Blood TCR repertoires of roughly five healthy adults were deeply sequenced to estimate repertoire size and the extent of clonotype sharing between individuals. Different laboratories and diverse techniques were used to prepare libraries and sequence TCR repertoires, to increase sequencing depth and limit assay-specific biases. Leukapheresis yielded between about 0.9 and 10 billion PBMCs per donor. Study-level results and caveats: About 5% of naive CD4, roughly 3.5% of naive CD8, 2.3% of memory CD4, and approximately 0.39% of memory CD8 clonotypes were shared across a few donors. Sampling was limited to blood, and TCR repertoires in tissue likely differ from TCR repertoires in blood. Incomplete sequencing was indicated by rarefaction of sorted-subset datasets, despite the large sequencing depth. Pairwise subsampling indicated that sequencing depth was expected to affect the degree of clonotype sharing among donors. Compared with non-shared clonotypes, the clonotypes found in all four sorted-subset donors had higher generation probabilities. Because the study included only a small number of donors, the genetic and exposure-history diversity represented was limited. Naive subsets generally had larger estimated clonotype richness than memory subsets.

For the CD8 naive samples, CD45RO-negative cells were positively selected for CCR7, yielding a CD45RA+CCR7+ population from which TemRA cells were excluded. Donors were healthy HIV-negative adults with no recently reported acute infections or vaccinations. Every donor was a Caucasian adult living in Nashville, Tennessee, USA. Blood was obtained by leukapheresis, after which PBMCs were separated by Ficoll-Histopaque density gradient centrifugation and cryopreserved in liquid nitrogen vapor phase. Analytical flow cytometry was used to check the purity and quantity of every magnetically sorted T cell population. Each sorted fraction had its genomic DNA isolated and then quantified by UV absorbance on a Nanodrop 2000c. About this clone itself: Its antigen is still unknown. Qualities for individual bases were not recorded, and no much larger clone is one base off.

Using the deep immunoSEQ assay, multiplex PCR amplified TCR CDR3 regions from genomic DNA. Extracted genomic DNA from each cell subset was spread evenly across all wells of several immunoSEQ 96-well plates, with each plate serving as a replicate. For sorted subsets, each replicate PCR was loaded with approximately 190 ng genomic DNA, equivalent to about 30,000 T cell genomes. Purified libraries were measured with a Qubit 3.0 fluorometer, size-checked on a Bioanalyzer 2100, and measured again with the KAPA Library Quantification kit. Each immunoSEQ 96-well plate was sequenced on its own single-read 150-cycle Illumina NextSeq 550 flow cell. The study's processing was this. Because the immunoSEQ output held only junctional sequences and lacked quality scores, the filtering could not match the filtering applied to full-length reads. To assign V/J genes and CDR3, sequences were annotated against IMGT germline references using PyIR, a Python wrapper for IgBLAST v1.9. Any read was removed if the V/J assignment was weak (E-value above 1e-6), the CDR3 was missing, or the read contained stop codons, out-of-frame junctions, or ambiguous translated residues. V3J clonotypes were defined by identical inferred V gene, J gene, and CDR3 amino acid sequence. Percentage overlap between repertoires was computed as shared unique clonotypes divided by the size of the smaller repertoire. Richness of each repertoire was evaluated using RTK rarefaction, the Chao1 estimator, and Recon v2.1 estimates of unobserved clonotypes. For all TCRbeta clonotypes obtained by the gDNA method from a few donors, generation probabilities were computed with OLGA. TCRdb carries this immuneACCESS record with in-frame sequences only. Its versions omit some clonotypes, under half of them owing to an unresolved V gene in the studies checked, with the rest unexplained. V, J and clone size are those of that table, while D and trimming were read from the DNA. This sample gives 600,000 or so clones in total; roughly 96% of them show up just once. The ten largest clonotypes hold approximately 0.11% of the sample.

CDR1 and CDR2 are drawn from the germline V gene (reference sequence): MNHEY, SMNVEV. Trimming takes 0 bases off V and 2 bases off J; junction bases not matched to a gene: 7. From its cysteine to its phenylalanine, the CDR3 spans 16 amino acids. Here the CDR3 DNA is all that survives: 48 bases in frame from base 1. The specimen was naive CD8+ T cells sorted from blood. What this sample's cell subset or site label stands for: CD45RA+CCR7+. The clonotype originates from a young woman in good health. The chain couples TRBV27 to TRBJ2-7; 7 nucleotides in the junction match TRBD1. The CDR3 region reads CASSLSPGTATYEQYF. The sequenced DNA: TGTGCCAGCAGTTTATCCCCCGGGACAGCCACCTACGAGCAGTACTTC.